Here is one T cell receptor beta chain with its context. The antigen remains unidentified. This CDR3 comprises 14 residues. Germline V gene data show CDR1 as MRHNA and CDR2 as SNTAGT. This sample stems from a study of monozygotic twins with inflammatory bowel disease. The study, taken as a whole, reports: Twin concordance left repertoire similarity unchanged, with limited power a possible explanation for this lack of difference. Cells of different T cell subtypes could not be told apart.

TCRdb reprocessed the 5' RACE reads, keeping one entry per CDR3 protein, no DNA. The table for this sample gives around 97,000 distinct CDR3 sequences. The chain links TRBV6-4 to TRBJ1-6. The TCR comes from a human donor with ulcerative colitis or Crohn's disease, or a healthy co-twin of an affected twin (not recorded which). The sequencing sample was made of blood. The CDR3 is CASSTGVYNSPLHF.